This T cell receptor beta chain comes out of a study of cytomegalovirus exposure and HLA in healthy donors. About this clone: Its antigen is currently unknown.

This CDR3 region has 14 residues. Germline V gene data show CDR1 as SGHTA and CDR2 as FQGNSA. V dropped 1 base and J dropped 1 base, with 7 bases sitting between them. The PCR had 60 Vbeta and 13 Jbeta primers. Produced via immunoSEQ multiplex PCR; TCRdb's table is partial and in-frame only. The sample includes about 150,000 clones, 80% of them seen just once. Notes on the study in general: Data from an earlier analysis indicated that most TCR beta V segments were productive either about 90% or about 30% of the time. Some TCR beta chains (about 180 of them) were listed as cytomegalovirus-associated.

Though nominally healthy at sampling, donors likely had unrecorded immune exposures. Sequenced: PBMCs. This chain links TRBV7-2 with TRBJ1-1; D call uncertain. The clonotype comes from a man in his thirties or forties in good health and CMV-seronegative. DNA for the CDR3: TGTGCCAGCAGCTTAGGGGCAGGGAACACTGAAGCTTTCTTT. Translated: CASSLGAGNTEAFF.